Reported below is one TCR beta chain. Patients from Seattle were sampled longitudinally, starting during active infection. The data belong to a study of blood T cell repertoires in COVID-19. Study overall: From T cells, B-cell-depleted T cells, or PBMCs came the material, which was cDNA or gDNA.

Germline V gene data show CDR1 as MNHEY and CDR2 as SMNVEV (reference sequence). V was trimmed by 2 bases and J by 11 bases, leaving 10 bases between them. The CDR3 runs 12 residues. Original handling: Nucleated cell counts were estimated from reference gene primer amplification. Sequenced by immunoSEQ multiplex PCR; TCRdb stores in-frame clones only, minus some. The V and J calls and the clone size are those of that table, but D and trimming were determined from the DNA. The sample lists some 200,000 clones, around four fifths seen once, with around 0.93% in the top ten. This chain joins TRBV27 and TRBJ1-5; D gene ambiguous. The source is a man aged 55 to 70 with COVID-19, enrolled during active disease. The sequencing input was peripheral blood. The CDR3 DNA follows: TGTGCCAGCAGTTTAGTGAGCCCGGCCCAGCATTTT. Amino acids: CASSLVSPAQHF.